This T cell receptor (beta chain) is drawn from a study of blood T cells in healthy people across ages. Together with a sample-barcoded 5' primer, a J-beta primer mix was included in a second PCR lasting about 6 to 12 cycles. Every cDNA was tagged by a template-switch adaptor with 12 random nucleotides. Using its own MiXCR run on the 5' RACE reads, TCRdb lists one record per CDR3 protein. The profile covers around 1.5 million distinct CDR3 sequences, with about 35% appearing a single time and approximately 11% taken by the ten largest. The germline CDR1 and CDR2 sequences are ENHRY and SYGVKD. V was pared by 7 bases and J by 11 bases, with 18 bases of the junction left unmatched. The CDR3 covers 15 residues.

The chain carries TRBV10-3 and TRBJ2-5; 8 bases align to TRBD2. Sequencing was done on a sample of blood. This receptor was taken from a woman in her 30s in good health. The CDR3 DNA reads as TGTGCCATCAACCCCGGACTAGCCCAAAGCAATGAGCAGTACTTC. It translates to CAINPGLAQSNEQYF.